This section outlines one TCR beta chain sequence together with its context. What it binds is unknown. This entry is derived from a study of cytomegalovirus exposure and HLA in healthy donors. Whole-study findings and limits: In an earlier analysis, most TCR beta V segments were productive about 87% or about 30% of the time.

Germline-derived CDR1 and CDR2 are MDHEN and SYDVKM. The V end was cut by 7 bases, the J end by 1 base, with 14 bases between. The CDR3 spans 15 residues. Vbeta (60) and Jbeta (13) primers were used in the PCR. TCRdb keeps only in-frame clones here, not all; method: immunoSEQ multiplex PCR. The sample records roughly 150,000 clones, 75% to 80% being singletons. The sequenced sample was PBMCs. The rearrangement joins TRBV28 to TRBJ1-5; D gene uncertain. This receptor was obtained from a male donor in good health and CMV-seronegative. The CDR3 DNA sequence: TGTGCCAGCACCTACCGGGGAGGGAGCAATCAGCCCCAGCATTTT. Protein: CASTYRGGSNQPQHF.